Here is one T cell receptor beta chain with its context. The sample originates from a study of T cell repertoires in ileal Crohn's disease. The table came from immunoSEQ multiplex PCR; TCRdb's copy has only in-frame clones and leaves some out. Found here are more than 60,000 clones, about 89% of them singletons; the top ten hold around 2.1%. Germline lookup yields CDR1 MNHEY and CDR2 SVGAGI. The CDR3 covers 13 residues. V was clipped by 4 bases and J by 6 bases, with 11 bases between them. This sample's time point: neoterminal ileum biopsy at postoperative endoscopy, about 6 months after surgery. Sequenced material: ileal tissue. The V and J genes are TRBV6-5 and TRBJ2-3, with a tentative D call TRBD2 (5 bases). The receptor was isolated from an adult with Crohn's disease. CDR3 DNA: TGTGCCAGCAGTTCGGCGGACTGGGATACGCAGTATTTT. Residues: CASSSADWDTQYF.